Each of the 7 T cell receptor beta chains below was sequenced from the same sample in a study of cytomegalovirus exposure and HLA in healthy donors (TCRdb year 2017). To prepare the library, the immunoSEQ multiplex PCR assay was applied. TCRdb obtained this table from immuneACCESS and retained in-frame rearrangements with V and J assigned. These tables miss some clones; where compared with another copy, unresolved V genes account for less than half of the shortfall, and the remainder is unexplained. The sample table holds around 60,000 clones, of which 95% were seen once. The ten largest clones add up to nearly 6% of the sample. Sequenced material: PBMCs. These receptor sequences come from a woman younger than 35 in good health and CMV-seropositive.

In its sample, this clone was seen once. The chain employs TRBV5-6 and TRBJ2-2, with 8 bases matching TRBD1. CDR3 length: 15 amino acids. From germline, CDR1 is SGHDT and CDR2 YYEEEE. Trimming removed 2 bases from V and 6 bases from J; junction bases left unmatched: 6. The CDR3 is CASSLPGTGSGELFF. CDR3 in DNA: TGTGCCAGCAGCTTACCCGGGACAGGATCCGGGGAGCTGTTTTTT.

V is TRBV5-4 and J is TRBJ2-2; weak D call: TRBD1 (5 bases). Germline V gene lookup returns CDR1 SGHNT and CDR2 YYREEE (reference sequence). The CDR3 spans 15 residues. Trimming removed 1 base at V and 3 bases at J, with 10 bases between. CDR3 sequence: CASSLQGVDTGELFF. Written as DNA, the CDR3 is TGTGCCAGCAGCTTGCAGGGTGTGGACACCGGGGAGCTGTTTTTT.

The CDR3 sequence: CASSLSHTEAFF. The CDR3 DNA sequence: TGTGCCAGCAGTTTATCTCACACTGAAGCTTTCTTT. J is TRBJ1-1 and V is TRBV28; D is undetermined. In germline, CDR1 is MDHEN, CDR2 SYDVKM. V was trimmed by 1 base and J by 3 bases, leaving 3 bases between them. The CDR3 spans 12 residues.

The chain employs TRBV29-1 and TRBJ2-6, with D tentatively TRBD1 (5 bases). The length of the CDR3 is 15 residues. The germline V gene encodes CDR1 SQVTM and CDR2 ANQGSEA. Trimming pared 2 bases from V and 3 bases from J, leaving 11 bases between. In DNA, the CDR3 is TGCAGCGTTGAAACAGGTTCTGGTGGGGCCAACGTCCTGACTTTC. Encoded protein: CSVETGSGGANVLTF.

This chain joins TRBV13 and TRBJ2-5; 7 bases map to TRBD1. In germline, CDR1 is PRHDT, CDR2 FYEKMQ (reference sequence). This CDR3 contains 13 residues. V shed 5 bases, J shed 4 bases, and the junction held 4 bases outside the gene matches. The CDR3 reads CASSQNRGETQYF. In DNA, the CDR3 is TGTGCCAGCAGCCAAAACAGGGGAGAGACCCAGTACTTC.

This chain links TRBV28 with TRBJ1-1; D is possibly TRBD1 (5 bases). Trimming left V 6 bases short and J 3 bases short, with 14 bases between. CDR1 and CDR2 from the germline V gene are MDHEN and SYDVKM. CDR3 length: 14 residues. The CDR3: CASRWGGRYTEAFF. The DNA for the CDR3 is TGTGCCAGCAGATGGGGGGGACGGTACACTGAAGCTTTCTTT.

The chain employs TRBV4-2 and TRBJ1-2; TRBD1 aligns across 12 bases. CDR3 size: 15 residues. The J segment lost 2 bases and the V segment lost 3 bases, leaving 1 base of the junction unmatched. From germline, CDR1 is LGHNA and CDR2 YNFKEQ. CDR3 residues: CASSQGQGANYGYTF. CDR3 DNA: TGTGCCAGCAGCCAGGGACAGGGGGCGAACTATGGCTACACCTTC.